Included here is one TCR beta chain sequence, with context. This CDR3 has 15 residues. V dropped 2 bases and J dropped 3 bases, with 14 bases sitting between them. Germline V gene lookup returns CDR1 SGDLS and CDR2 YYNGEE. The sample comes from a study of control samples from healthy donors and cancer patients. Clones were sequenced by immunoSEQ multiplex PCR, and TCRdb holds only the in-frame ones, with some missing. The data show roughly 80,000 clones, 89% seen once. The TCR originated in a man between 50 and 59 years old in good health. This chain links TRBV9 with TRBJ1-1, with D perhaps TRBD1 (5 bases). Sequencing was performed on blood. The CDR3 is CASSVVGTTHTEAFF. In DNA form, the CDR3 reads TGTGCCAGCAGCGTCGTCGGGACCACCCACACTGAAGCTTTCTTT.